The entry that follows covers one TCR beta chain sequence. What it recognizes is unknown. TRB cDNA libraries were made by UMI-labeled 5' RACE. TCRdb reprocessed the 5' RACE reads; each CDR3 protein has one entry and no DNA is given. In total, the table holds some 28,000 distinct CDR3 sequences. The record originates from a study of CXCR3-negative and CXCR3-positive naive CD8 T cells. Study-level points and caveats: Relative to memory CD8+ cells, whose diversity was much lower, both naive subsets had comparably high diversity.

The CDR3 has 15 residues. CDR1 is SNHLY, CDR2 FYNNEI, per germline. This receptor was identified in a human donor in good health. Some clones in this sample may be carry-over from other donors' samples. The chain uses TRBV2 and TRBJ2-2; TCRdb outputs TRBD2, but without DNA this stays unchecked. Source material: memory CD8+ T cells from blood. CDR3 sequence reads: CASSSGLASTGELFF.